This T cell receptor (beta chain) stems from a study of blood T cells in healthy people across ages (dated by TCRdb to the mid-2010s). Regarding the complete study: Template switching captured roughly one uniquely barcoded TCR beta cDNA molecule per two T cells in model experiments. The study measured age-related changes in TCR beta repertoire diversity using deep sequencing normalized with unique cDNA molecular identifiers. Using the same blood draw, the study looked at two additional independent replicas of 1 million unique cDNA reads for two donors, one aged 18 to 29 and the other aged 80 or older. Four age groups were formed from the donors: young (average approximately 15 years), middle-aged (roughly 38), aged (approximately 60) and long-lived (less than 85). To avoid experimental bias, donors of different ages were spread randomly across the sequencing lanes. Paper-wide results and their limitations: Since profiling was done on bulk unsorted PBMCs, naive and antigen-experienced compartments could not be conclusively compared. A strong correlation was found between observed TCR beta diversity and the percentage of naive T cells measured by flow cytometry. Estimates of total diversity from one million sequenced T cells were regarded as lower bounds and underestimates. As age increased, observed TCR beta diversity per million T cells dropped in a roughly linear way, and a significant reduction was already evident by age around 41. Compared with the aged group, more naive CD4+ T cells, fewer expanded clones and increased TCR diversity were shown by the long-lived group, suggesting age selection. Donor CMV infection status was unknown, potentially confounding age-related changes in expanded clonotypes.

This clonotype was counted only a few times. No cognate antigen has been identified for it. Nothing much larger sits one base from this clone, and base qualities are not available. V gives up 2 bases and J gives up 3 bases, and the segment between their germline ends measures 11 bases. CDR1 and CDR2, looked up from the germline V gene, are SGHRS and YFSETQ. From the cysteine up to the phenylalanine, the CDR3 has a length of 14 residues. Only CDR3 DNA remains: 42 bases, in frame from the first base. Systemically healthy Caucasian individuals from Russia, approximately 39 in total and aged about 6 to 90 years, were included as donors. Each donor gave about 9.7 milliliters of peripheral blood, drawn into EDTA-treated Vacutainer tubes. Ficoll-Paque density-gradient centrifugation was used to isolate PBMCs, with at least 7 million per sample. Total RNA was extracted from PBMCs with Trizol reagent, with at least 6 micrograms obtained per sample. For every donor, an aliquot of PBMCs went through flow cytometry to measure the percentages of naive CD45RAhigh/CD27high T cells.

To prepare the library, 5' RACE was applied. TCRdb lists the instrument as Illumina HiSeq 2500. A second PCR of about 7 to 12 cycles was run with a J-beta primer mix and a sample-barcoded 5' primer. A template-switch 5' adaptor carrying 12 random nucleotides introduced a unique molecular identifier onto each TCR beta cDNA molecule. At least 3 million CDR3-containing paired-end reads were obtained from each sample. The Mint cDNA synthesis kit, primed by a TRBC-specific oligonucleotide, was used to synthesize first-strand cDNA from all RNA. Following uracil-DNA glycosylase treatment, a first 18-cycle PCR with universal primers M1SS and BC2_uni_R was performed on all cDNA. The study's processing was this. Normalization of each sample was performed by random selection of 1 million high-quality reads, each carrying a distinct molecular identifier. Instead of being binned into consensus sequences, reads that shared molecular identifiers were thrown out. MiTCR, run with a Q25 quality threshold and the strictest error-elimination algorithm, handled CDR3 identification, clonotype clustering and error correction. A nonparametric unseen species model with Euler transformation was used to estimate lower-bound total TCR beta diversity. TCRdb reprocessed the public reads (quality trimming at Q25 with fastp, clone calling with MiXCR) and kept in-frame beta chains. When rows share a CDR3 protein, they turn into one entry using the most common DNA and genes. The V and J calls were not made by the authors but by TCRdb's processing. The sample table shows fewer than 900,000 distinct CDR3 sequences, and under 40% are seen once. Approximately 13% of the sample lies in the top ten.

What was sequenced was blood. The TCR sequence derives from a man younger than 35 in good health. The V gene is TRBV5-1 and the J gene is TRBJ2-5; a weak D assignment points to TRBD2 (6 bases agree). The nucleotides are TGCGCCAGCAGCTTTACCGGGGGAAAAGAGACCCAGTACTTC. Translated, this gives CASSFTGGKETQYF.